The rows below give T cell receptor beta chains drawn from one sample of a study of blood T cell repertoires in COVID-19. Produced via immunoSEQ multiplex PCR; TCRdb's table is partial and in-frame only. The profile shows tens of thousands of clones, just under 85% of them singletons. The source material was peripheral blood. These receptors all come from a man between 70 and 80 years old with acute or convalescent COVID-19. CDR3s include the opening cysteine and the closing phenylalanine or tryptophan. The order of the fields is V gene, J gene, clone size, D gene, CDR3 DNA, CDR3 protein. The D gene is left open where the match is weak. For some rows the clone size is stated as once, few or many, or as a class when expanded; others skip it.

V gene: TRBV7-9
J gene: TRBJ1-4
clone size: NA
D gene: NA
CDR3 DNA: TGTGCCAGCAGCTTAGCAAGGCCCCAGGATGAAAAACTGTTTTTT
CDR3 protein: CASSLARPQDEKLFF

V gene: TRBV6-6
J gene: TRBJ1-2
clone size: NA
D gene: TRBD1
CDR3 DNA: TGTGCCAGCAGTCTAGGACAGGACTATGGCTACACCTTC
CDR3 protein: CASSLGQDYGYTF

V gene: TRBV7-2
J gene: TRBJ1-1
clone size: NA
D gene: NA
CDR3 DNA: TGTGCCAGCAGCCCATCGGGGGGCCGGCTTGAAGCTTTCTTT
CDR3 protein: CASSPSGGRLEAFF

V gene: TRBV5-1
J gene: TRBJ2-3
clone size: NA
D gene: TRBD2
CDR3 DNA: TGCGCCAGCAGCTTGACTAGCGGGAGCCGATTTAAGGGACCGTTAAGCACAGATACGCAGTATTTT
CDR3 protein: CASSLTSGSRFKGPLSTDTQYF

V gene: TRBV18
J gene: TRBJ2-1
clone size: NA
D gene: TRBD2
CDR3 DNA: TGTGCCAGCTCCCCCCGTAGCGGGAGTCTAAGGAATGAGCAGTTCTTC
CDR3 protein: CASSPRSGSLRNEQFF

V gene: TRBV11-2
J gene: TRBJ1-6
clone size: NA
D gene: NA
CDR3 DNA: TGTGCCAGCAGCTTAAGGGAGGTTTCACCCCTCCACTTT
CDR3 protein: CASSLREVSPLHF

V gene: TRBV29-1
J gene: TRBJ2-3
clone size: NA
D gene: NA
CDR3 DNA: TGCAGCGTCCACTTGGCAGGGGGCACAGATACGCAGTATTTT
CDR3 protein: CSVHLAGGTDTQYF

V gene: TRBV10-3
J gene: TRBJ2-5
clone size: NA
D gene: NA
CDR3 DNA: TGTGCCATCAGTGATCCGGTCCAAGAGACCCAGTACTTC
CDR3 protein: CAISDPVQETQYF

V gene: TRBV29-1
J gene: TRBJ1-2
clone size: many
D gene: NA
CDR3 DNA: TGCAGCGTTGAAACGGGTGGCTACACCTTC
CDR3 protein: CSVETGGYTF

V gene: TRBV9
J gene: TRBJ1-1
clone size: NA
D gene: TRBD1
CDR3 DNA: TGTGCCACGGGGACAGAGATGAACACTGAAGCTTTCTTT
CDR3 protein: CATGTEMNTEAFF

V gene: TRBV6-6
J gene: TRBJ1-4
clone size: NA
D gene: NA
CDR3 DNA: TGTGCCAGCTCCCTGGGACAAAGTGAAAAACTGTTTTTT
CDR3 protein: CASSLGQSEKLFF

V gene: TRBV5-1
J gene: TRBJ2-5
clone size: NA
D gene: TRBD1
CDR3 DNA: TGCGCCAGCAGCTCTTCTATCGGACAGGGGGAAGAGACCCAGTACTTC
CDR3 protein: CASSSSIGQGEETQYF

V gene: TRBV7-2
J gene: TRBJ1-1
clone size: once
D gene: TRBD1
CDR3 DNA: TGTGCCAGCAGCCTGGGACAGATGAACACTGAAGCTTTCTTT
CDR3 protein: CASSLGQMNTEAFF

V gene: TRBV29-1
J gene: TRBJ2-1
clone size: NA
D gene: TRBD2
CDR3 DNA: TGCAGCGTTGGCGCTAGCGGGAACTACAATGAGCAGTTCTTC
CDR3 protein: CSVGASGNYNEQFF

V gene: TRBV2
J gene: TRBJ1-2
clone size: NA
D gene: NA
CDR3 DNA: TGTGCCAGCAGTCCTCAGGGCAGCTATGGCTACACCTTC
CDR3 protein: CASSPQGSYGYTF

V gene: TRBV9
J gene: TRBJ1-4
clone size: NA
D gene: TRBD1
CDR3 DNA: TGTGCCAGCAGCGTAGGATCCGGGACAGGGGGTACTAATGAAAAACTGTTTTTT
CDR3 protein: CASSVGSGTGGTNEKLFF

V gene: TRBV24-1
J gene: TRBJ1-2
clone size: NA
D gene: TRBD1
CDR3 DNA: TGTGCCACCAGTGACCCAGGACAGGGGGACTATGGCTACACCTTC
CDR3 protein: CATSDPGQGDYGYTF

V gene: TRBV7-2
J gene: TRBJ2-5
clone size: once
D gene: TRBD2
CDR3 DNA: TGTGCCAGCAGCTTAGTCCGGACTAGCGGGAGTGAGACCCAGTACTTC
CDR3 protein: CASSLVRTSGSETQYF

V gene: TRBV18
J gene: TRBJ1-1
clone size: NA
D gene: TRBD1
CDR3 DNA: TGTGCCAGCTCGCAACAAGGGACAGATACAAACACTGAAGCTTTCTTT
CDR3 protein: CASSQQGTDTNTEAFF

V gene: TRBV5-4
J gene: TRBJ2-1
clone size: NA
D gene: NA
CDR3 DNA: TGTGCCAGCAGCCCGACAGTAGACAATGAGCAGTTCTTC
CDR3 protein: CASSPTVDNEQFF

V gene: TRBV3-1/TRBV3-2
J gene: TRBJ1-1
clone size: NA
D gene: NA
CDR3 DNA: TGTGCCAGCAGCCAAGATGGAGGGAGGGTGAACACTGAAGCTTTCTTT
CDR3 protein: CASSQDGGRVNTEAFF

V gene: TRBV28
J gene: TRBJ1-1
clone size: NA
D gene: NA
CDR3 DNA: TGTGCCAGCGCGGTCGGCCAGCCAAACACTGAAGCTTTCTTT
CDR3 protein: CASAVGQPNTEAFF

V gene: TRBV5-1
J gene: TRBJ2-1
clone size: NA
D gene: NA
CDR3 DNA: TGCGCCAGCAGCTTGGTATGGGGGCCCTACAATGAGCAGTTCTTC
CDR3 protein: CASSLVWGPYNEQFF

V gene: TRBV29-1
J gene: TRBJ2-2
clone size: NA
D gene: NA
CDR3 DNA: TGCAGCGTTGAAGATCGCCAGCGAGGCACCGGGGAGCTGTTTTTT
CDR3 protein: CSVEDRQRGTGELFF

V gene: TRBV7-7
J gene: TRBJ2-5
clone size: NA
D gene: TRBD2
CDR3 DNA: TGTGCCAGCAGCTCAACTAGCGGACAAGAGACCCAGTACTTC
CDR3 protein: CASSSTSGQETQYF

V gene: TRBV5-1
J gene: TRBJ1-4
clone size: NA
D gene: TRBD1
CDR3 DNA: TGCGCCAGCAGCACGACACCGGGACAGGGGACAACTAATGAAAAACTGTTTTTT
CDR3 protein: CASSTTPGQGTTNEKLFF

V gene: TRBV15
J gene: TRBJ2-2
clone size: few
D gene: NA
CDR3 DNA: TGTGCCACCAGCACCTCTAGCAACACCGGGGAGCTGTTTTTT
CDR3 protein: CATSTSSNTGELFF

V gene: TRBV7-8
J gene: TRBJ1-5
clone size: NA
D gene: NA
CDR3 DNA: TGTGCCAGCAGCTTAGAGGAAACAGGGTATAGCAATCAGCCCCAGCATTTT
CDR3 protein: CASSLEETGYSNQPQHF

V gene: TRBV3-1/TRBV3-2
J gene: TRBJ1-2
clone size: NA
D gene: TRBD1
CDR3 DNA: TGTGCCAGCAGCCCGCGGAGCCAGGGGGGTTATGGGGGGGGCTACACCTTC
CDR3 protein: CASSPRSQGGYGGGYTF

V gene: TRBV5-4
J gene: TRBJ1-1
clone size: NA
D gene: TRBD1
CDR3 DNA: TGTGCCAGCAGCGATTTACAGGGGGCTGGGACTGAAGCTTTCTTT
CDR3 protein: CASSDLQGAGTEAFF

V gene: TRBV4-3
J gene: TRBJ2-3
clone size: few
D gene: TRBD2
CDR3 DNA: TGCGCCAGCAGCCAAGATGGAATGGCTAGCGGAGGCACAGATACGCAGTATTTT
CDR3 protein: CASSQDGMASGGTDTQYF

V gene: TRBV18
J gene: TRBJ2-7
clone size: NA
D gene: NA
CDR3 DNA: TGTGCCAGCTCACCAAATAACTACGAGCAGTACTTC
CDR3 protein: CASSPNNYEQYF

V gene: TRBV5-1
J gene: TRBJ2-3
clone size: NA
D gene: NA
CDR3 DNA: TGCGCCAGCAGCTTGGCCAGGGAAGAAGATACGCAGTATTTT
CDR3 protein: CASSLAREEDTQYF

V gene: TRBV5-1
J gene: TRBJ1-1
clone size: NA
D gene: TRBD1
CDR3 DNA: TGCGCCAGCAGCTTCGACAGGGCAAACACTGAAGCTTTCTTT
CDR3 protein: CASSFDRANTEAFF

V gene: TRBV28
J gene: TRBJ2-1
clone size: NA
D gene: TRBD2
CDR3 DNA: TGTGCCAGCAGTTTGACACTAGCGGGAAATGAGCAGTTCTTC
CDR3 protein: CASSLTLAGNEQFF

V gene: TRBV11-2
J gene: TRBJ1-2
clone size: NA
D gene: NA
CDR3 DNA: TGTGCCAGCAGCTCACCAGGATCCCCTGGCTATGGCTACACCTTC
CDR3 protein: CASSSPGSPGYGYTF

V gene: TRBV5-5
J gene: TRBJ2-2
clone size: NA
D gene: NA
CDR3 DNA: TGTGCCAGCAGCTTGGGCTCATGGGGCCGCGGGGAGCTGTTTTTT
CDR3 protein: CASSLGSWGRGELFF

V gene: TRBV5-4
J gene: TRBJ1-2
clone size: NA
D gene: NA
CDR3 DNA: TGTGCCAGCAGCTTGGCAGGCCAAAACTATGGCTACACCTTC
CDR3 protein: CASSLAGQNYGYTF

V gene: TRBV5-4
J gene: TRBJ2-1
clone size: once
D gene: NA
CDR3 DNA: TGTGCCAGCAGCTCCAATACTAAGGGGTTAAATGAGCAGTTCTTC
CDR3 protein: CASSSNTKGLNEQFF

V gene: TRBV7-2
J gene: TRBJ2-1
clone size: NA
D gene: NA
CDR3 DNA: TGTGCCAGCAGCTTAGGGGCAGGGTCTCGGAATGAGCAGTTCTTC
CDR3 protein: CASSLGAGSRNEQFF

V gene: TRBV30
J gene: TRBJ2-7
clone size: NA
D gene: TRBD2
CDR3 DNA: TGTGCCTGGGGAGCGGGAGTGGGCTCTGAGCAGTACTTC
CDR3 protein: CAWGAGVGSEQYF

V gene: TRBV10-3
J gene: TRBJ2-7
clone size: NA
D gene: TRBD1
CDR3 DNA: TGTGCCACACAGGGGGCCTACGAGCAGTACTTC
CDR3 protein: CATQGAYEQYF

V gene: TRBV6-5
J gene: TRBJ1-5
clone size: NA
D gene: NA
CDR3 DNA: TGTGCCAGCAGTCCCTCGGGGCAGCCCCAGCATTTT
CDR3 protein: CASSPSGQPQHF

V gene: TRBV19
J gene: TRBJ2-5
clone size: few
D gene: TRBD2
CDR3 DNA: TGTGCCAGCGCGTCGGGGGGAGGGAAAGAGACCCAGTACTTC
CDR3 protein: CASASGGGKETQYF

V gene: TRBV30
J gene: TRBJ1-2
clone size: NA
D gene: NA
CDR3 DNA: TGTGCCTGGAGTGTCAGTGATGGCTACACCTTC
CDR3 protein: CAWSVSDGYTF

V gene: TRBV6-6
J gene: TRBJ2-7
clone size: NA
D gene: TRBD1
CDR3 DNA: TGTGCCAGCAGCCGGACAGGCTACGAGCAGTACTTC
CDR3 protein: CASSRTGYEQYF

V gene: TRBV16
J gene: TRBJ1-3
clone size: once
D gene: TRBD1
CDR3 DNA: TGTGCCAGCAGCCACCGACAGGGAGCTGGAAACACCATATATTTT
CDR3 protein: CASSHRQGAGNTIYF